The 13 T cell receptor beta chains given below trace back to one sample, sequenced in a study of blood T cells in healthy people across ages. A sample-barcoded 5' primer and a J-beta primer mix were used in a second PCR of about 7 to 12 cycles. TCRdb reprocessed the 5' RACE reads via MiXCR and lists one record per CDR3 protein. The repertoire has hundreds of thousands of distinct CDR3 sequences, roughly 60% of them found once; the top ten carry 22%. The specimen was blood. Receptors originate from a man aged 25-40 years in good health.

J is TRBJ2-5 and V is TRBV4-3; 7 bases line up with TRBD2. Losses at the gene ends were 0 bases for V and 0 bases for J; bases not matched to a gene: 1. The V gene's germline CDR1 is LGHNA and CDR2 YSLEER. The CDR3 runs 15 residues. The CDR3 loop is CASSQDGRNQETQYF. CDR3 DNA sequence: TGCGCCAGCAGCCAAGACGGGAGGAACCAAGAGACCCAGTACTTC.

The chain employs TRBV19 and TRBJ2-1; 7 nucleotides line up with TRBD2. This CDR3 is built from 15 residues. Losses at the gene ends were 5 bases for V and 9 bases for J; bases not matched to a gene: 13. The germline CDR1 and CDR2 sequences are LNHDA and SQIVND (reference sequence). The CDR3 protein is CASSPQTSTAIEQFF. The CDR3 region has the DNA TGTGCCAGTAGTCCGCAGACTAGCACGGCCATTGAGCAGTTCTTC.

This chain connects TRBV20-1 to TRBJ2-1, with 12 bases matching TRBD2. The V and J ends lost 7 bases and 4 bases, in that order; junction bases with no gene match: 5. Germline V gene lookup returns CDR1 DFQATT and CDR2 SNEGSKA (reference sequence). The CDR3 has 14 amino acids. CDR3 region: CSGTSGIMYNEQFF. In nucleotides, the CDR3 is TGCAGTGGGACTAGCGGGATAATGTACAATGAGCAGTTCTTC.

The rearrangement links TRBV20-1 to TRBJ1-2; 7 bases are a match to TRBD1. The CDR3 length is 17 residues. The V gene's germline CDR1 is DFQATT and CDR2 SNEGSKA (reference sequence). V lost 6 bases to trimming and J lost 2 bases; unmatched junction nucleotides: 18. The CDR3 is CSARVARGHIPNYGYTF. CDR3 bases: TGCAGTGCCCGCGTGGCAAGGGGGCATATTCCAAACTATGGCTACACCTTC.

V is TRBV10-3 and J is TRBJ2-2; unclear D gene. Germline V gives CDR1 ENHRY, CDR2 SYGVKD. Trimming removed 8 bases from V and 2 bases from J, with 15 bases in between. The CDR3 consists of 15 residues. The CDR3 bases are TGTGCCATCGCCTCAGGTGGACCAAACACCGGGGAGCTGTTTTTT. It codes for CAIASGGPNTGELFF.

This chain links TRBV29-1 with TRBJ2-1; no reliable D call. Germline lookup yields CDR1 SQVTM and CDR2 ANQGSEA. The CDR3 spans 13 residues. Deletions cut 5 bases from V and 10 bases from J, with 18 bases between. The CDR3 spells CSVFSTSSKEQFF. DNA for the CDR3: TGCAGCGTTTTTTCTACTTCCTCCAAGGAGCAGTTCTTC.

The chain is built from TRBV6-5 and TRBJ2-5; tentatively, D is TRBD1 (6 bases). Trimming cost V 0 bases and J 4 bases, with 12 bases left between them. The CDR3 is 15 residues long. Germline lookup yields CDR1 MNHEY and CDR2 SVGAGI. CDR3 loop: CASSYSRGGLETQYF. Here the CDR3 DNA reads TGTGCCAGCAGTTACTCGAGAGGGGGTCTAGAGACCCAGTACTTC.

The chain is built from TRBV18 and TRBJ2-1; TRBD2 is a possible D gene (5 bases). CDR1 KGHSH and CDR2 LQKENI come from the germline V gene. V shed 2 bases and J shed 5 bases, with 13 bases lying between them. The CDR3 runs to 15 residues. The CDR3 coding sequence is TGTGCCAGCTCACCAAGTAGAGGGATGGACAATGAGCAGTTCTTC. Translating gives CASSPSRGMDNEQFF.

This clonotype was observed a few times. The chain is built from TRBV7-9 and TRBJ2-7; TRBD2 matches at 12 bases. From germline, CDR1 is SEHNR and CDR2 FQNEAQ (reference sequence). J gave up 5 bases and V 1 base, and 12 bases lay outside the gene matches. CDR3 length equals 18 residues. This CDR3 is CASSLVGLAGPTINEQYF. Here the CDR3 DNA reads TGTGCCAGCAGCTTAGTGGGACTAGCGGGCCCCACGATCAACGAGCAGTACTTC.

In its sample, this clonotype was seen once. The chain couples TRBV5-1 to TRBJ2-7; 9 bases agree with TRBD1. Germline V lookup: CDR1 SGHRS, CDR2 YFSETQ. Trimming cost V 4 bases and J 2 bases; bases outside gene matches: 4. The CDR3 has 14 amino acids. The CDR3 nucleotides are TGCGCCAGCAGCCAAAGGACAGGGGCCTACGAGCAGTACTTC. Translated, it gives CASSQRTGAYEQYF.

Notes on this clonotype: A much larger clone lies a single base off, so this may be a read error. The CDR3 sequence: CASSPGLVEVNEQFF. CDR3 nucleotide sequence: TGCGCCAGCAGCCCGGGACTAGTGGAGGTCAATGAGCAGTTCTTC. The chain is built from TRBV4-1 and TRBJ2-1; 8 bases line up with TRBD2. The germline gives CDR1 MGHRA, CDR2 YSYEKL. V gave up 4 bases and J gave up 6 bases; unmatched junction bases: 8. The CDR3 covers 15 residues.

The chain carries TRBV30 and TRBJ2-1, with TRBD2 identical over 10 bases. The length of the CDR3 is 15 residues. The germline gives CDR1 GTSNPN, CDR2 SVGIG (reference sequence). Losses at the gene ends were 2 bases for V and 3 bases for J; bases not matched to a gene: 4. In nucleotides, the CDR3 is TGTGCCTGGAGTACCGGACTAGCGGTCTACAATGAGCAGTTCTTC. The encoded protein is CAWSTGLAVYNEQFF.

This clonotype was seen just once. The rearrangement joins TRBV12-3 or TRBV12-4 to TRBJ2-5; TRBD2 aligns across 14 bases. The CDR3 consists of 15 residues. Trimming cost V 3 bases and J 3 bases; bases outside gene matches: 0. The CDR3 reads CASSLTSGGEETQYF. The CDR3, as DNA: TGTGCCAGCAGTTTGACTAGCGGGGGGGAAGAGACCCAGTACTTC.